This paragraph reports one T cell receptor (beta chain). Its antigen is still unknown. Measured with immunoSEQ multiplex PCR; TCRdb has only the in-frame clones, and not every one. The repertoire holds 50,000 to 55,000 clones, with more than 65% as singletons. There are 15 residues in the CDR3. Germline V gene sequence: CDR1 SGHNT, CDR2 YYREEE (reference sequence). The V and J ends lost 0 bases and 0 bases respectively, with 7 bases between them. This sample is part of a study of T cell clones after liver transplantation. Study-wide findings and caveats: A significant post-transplant drop in circulating graft-donor-reactive CD4 TCRbeta sequences occurred in most of the 8 subjects. In two subjects, few donor cells limited the measurable donor-reactive repertoire. Compared with third party-reactive sequences, donor-reactive ones declined more, independent of withdrawal success.

The chain recombines TRBV5-4 with TRBJ2-1; D ambiguous. The input for sequencing was CD4+ T cells from blood, taken roughly 55 months after liver transplant. The clonotype was recovered from a human patient who received a liver transplant. These T cells may partly come from the graft donor. The CDR3 protein is CASSLATVSYNEQFF. In DNA, the CDR3 is TGTGCCAGCAGCTTGGCCACGGTCTCCTACAATGAGCAGTTCTTC.